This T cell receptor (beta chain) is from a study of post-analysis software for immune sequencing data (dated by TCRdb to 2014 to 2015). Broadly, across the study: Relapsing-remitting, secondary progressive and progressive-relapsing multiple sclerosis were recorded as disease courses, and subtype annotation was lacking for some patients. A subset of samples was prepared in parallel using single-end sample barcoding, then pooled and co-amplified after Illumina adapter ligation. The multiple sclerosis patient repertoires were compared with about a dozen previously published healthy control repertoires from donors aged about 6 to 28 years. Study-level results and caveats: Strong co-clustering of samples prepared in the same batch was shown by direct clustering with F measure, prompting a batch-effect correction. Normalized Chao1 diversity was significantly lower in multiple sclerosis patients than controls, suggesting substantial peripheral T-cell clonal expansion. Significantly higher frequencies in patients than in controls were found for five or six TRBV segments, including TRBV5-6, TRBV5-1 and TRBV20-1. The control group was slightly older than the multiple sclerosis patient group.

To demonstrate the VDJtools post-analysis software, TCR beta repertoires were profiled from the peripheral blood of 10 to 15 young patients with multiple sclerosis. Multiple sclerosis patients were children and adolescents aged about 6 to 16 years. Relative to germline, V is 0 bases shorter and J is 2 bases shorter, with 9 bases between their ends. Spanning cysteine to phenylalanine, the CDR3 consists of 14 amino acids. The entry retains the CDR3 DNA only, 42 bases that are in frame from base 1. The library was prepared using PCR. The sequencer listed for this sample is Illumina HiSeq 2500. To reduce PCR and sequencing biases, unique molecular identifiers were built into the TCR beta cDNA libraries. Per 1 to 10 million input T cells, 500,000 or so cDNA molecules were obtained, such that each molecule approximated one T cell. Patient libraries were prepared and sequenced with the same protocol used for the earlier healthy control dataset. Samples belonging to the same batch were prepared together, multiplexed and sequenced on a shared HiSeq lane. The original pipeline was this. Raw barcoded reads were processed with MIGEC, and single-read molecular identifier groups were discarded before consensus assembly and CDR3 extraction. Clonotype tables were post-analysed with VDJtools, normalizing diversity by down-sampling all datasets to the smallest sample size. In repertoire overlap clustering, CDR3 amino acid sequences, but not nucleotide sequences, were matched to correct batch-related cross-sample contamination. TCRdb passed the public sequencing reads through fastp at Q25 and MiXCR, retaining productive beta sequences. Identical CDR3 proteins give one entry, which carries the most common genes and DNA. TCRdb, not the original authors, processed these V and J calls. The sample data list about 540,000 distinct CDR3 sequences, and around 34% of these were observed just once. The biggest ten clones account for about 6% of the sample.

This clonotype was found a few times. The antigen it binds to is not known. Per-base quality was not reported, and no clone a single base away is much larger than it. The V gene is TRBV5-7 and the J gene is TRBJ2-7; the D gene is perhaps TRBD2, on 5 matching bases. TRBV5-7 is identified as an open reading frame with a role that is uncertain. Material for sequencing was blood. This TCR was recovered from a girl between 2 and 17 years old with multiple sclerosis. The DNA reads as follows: TGTGCCAGCAGCTTGGGAGCGGCGACCTACGAGCAGTACTTC. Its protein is CASSLGAATYEQYF.